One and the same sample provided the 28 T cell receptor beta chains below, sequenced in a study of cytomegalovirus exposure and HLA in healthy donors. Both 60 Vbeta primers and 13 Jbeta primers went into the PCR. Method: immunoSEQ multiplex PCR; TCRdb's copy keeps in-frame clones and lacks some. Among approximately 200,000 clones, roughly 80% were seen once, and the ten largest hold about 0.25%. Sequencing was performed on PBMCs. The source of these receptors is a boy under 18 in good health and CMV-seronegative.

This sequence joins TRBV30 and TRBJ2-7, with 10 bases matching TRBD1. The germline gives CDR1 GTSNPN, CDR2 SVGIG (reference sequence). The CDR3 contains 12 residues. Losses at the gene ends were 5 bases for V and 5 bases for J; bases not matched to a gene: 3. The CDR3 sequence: CAWGQGGDEQYF. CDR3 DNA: TGTGCCTGGGGACAGGGGGGCGACGAGCAGTACTTC.

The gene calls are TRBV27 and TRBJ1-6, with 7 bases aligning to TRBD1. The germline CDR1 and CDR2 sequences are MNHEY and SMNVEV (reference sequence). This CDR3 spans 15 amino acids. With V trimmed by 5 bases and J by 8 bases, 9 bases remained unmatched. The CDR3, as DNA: TGTGCCAGCAGTCCCTTTACAGGGGTAGATTCACCCCTCCACTTT. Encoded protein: CASSPFTGVDSPLHF.

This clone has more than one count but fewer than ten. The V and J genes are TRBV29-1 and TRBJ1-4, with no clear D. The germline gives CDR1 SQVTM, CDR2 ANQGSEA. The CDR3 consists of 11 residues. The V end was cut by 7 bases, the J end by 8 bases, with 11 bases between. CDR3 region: CSGREGEKLFF. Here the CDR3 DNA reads TGCAGCGGGCGGGAGGGCGAAAAACTGTTTTTT.

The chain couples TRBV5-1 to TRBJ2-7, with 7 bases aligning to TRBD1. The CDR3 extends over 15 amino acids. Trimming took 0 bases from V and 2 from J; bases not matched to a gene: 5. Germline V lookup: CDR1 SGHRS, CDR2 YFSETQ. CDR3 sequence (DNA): TGCGCCAGCAGCTTGGCAGGACAGGAAACCTACGAGCAGTACTTC. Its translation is CASSLAGQETYEQYF. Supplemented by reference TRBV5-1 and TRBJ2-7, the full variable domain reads KAGVTQTPRYLIKTRGQQVTLSCSPISGHRSVSWYQQTPGQGLQFLFEYFSETQRNKGNFPGRFSGRQFSNSRSEMNVSTLELGDSALYLCASSLAGQETYEQYFGPGTRLTVT.

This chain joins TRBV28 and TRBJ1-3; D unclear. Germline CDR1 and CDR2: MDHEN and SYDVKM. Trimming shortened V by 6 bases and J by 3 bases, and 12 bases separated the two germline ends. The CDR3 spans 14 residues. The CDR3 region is CASSRESSGNTIYF. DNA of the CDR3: TGTGCCAGCAGCCGGGAAAGTAGTGGAAACACCATATATTTT. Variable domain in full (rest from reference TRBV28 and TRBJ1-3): DVKVTQSSRYLVKRTGEKVFLECVQDMDHENMFWYRQDPGLGLRLIYFSYDVKMKEKGDIPEGYSVSREKKERFSLILESASTNQTSMYLCASSRESSGNTIYFGEGSWLTVV.

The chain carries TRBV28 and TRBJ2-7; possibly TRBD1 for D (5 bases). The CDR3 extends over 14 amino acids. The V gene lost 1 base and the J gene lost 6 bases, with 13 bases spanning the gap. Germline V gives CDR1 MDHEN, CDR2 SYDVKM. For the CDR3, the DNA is TGTGCCAGCAGTTTATTCGCCAGGGTAGGCGAGCAGTACTTC. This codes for CASSLFARVGEQYF.

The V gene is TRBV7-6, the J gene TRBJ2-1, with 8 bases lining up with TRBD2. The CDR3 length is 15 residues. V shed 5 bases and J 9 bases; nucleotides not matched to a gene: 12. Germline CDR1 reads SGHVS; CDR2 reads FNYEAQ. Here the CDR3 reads CASSPSGFGATEQFF. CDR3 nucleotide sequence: TGTGCCAGCAGCCCTAGCGGGTTCGGAGCCACTGAGCAGTTCTTC.

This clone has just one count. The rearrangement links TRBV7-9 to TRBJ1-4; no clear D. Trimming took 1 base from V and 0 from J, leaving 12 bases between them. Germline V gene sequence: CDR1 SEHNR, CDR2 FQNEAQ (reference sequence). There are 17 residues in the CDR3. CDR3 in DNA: TGTGCCAGCAGCTTAGTTGTCCTGAGGGCAACTAATGAAAAACTGTTTTTT. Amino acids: CASSLVVLRATNEKLFF.

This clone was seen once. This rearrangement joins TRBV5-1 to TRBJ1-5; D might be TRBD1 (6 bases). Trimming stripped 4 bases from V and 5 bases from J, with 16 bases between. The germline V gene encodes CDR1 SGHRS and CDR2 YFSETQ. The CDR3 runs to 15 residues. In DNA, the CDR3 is TGCGCCAGCAGCCTGGAGGGGGGGGATGATCAGCCCCAGCATTTT. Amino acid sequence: CASSLEGGDDQPQHF.

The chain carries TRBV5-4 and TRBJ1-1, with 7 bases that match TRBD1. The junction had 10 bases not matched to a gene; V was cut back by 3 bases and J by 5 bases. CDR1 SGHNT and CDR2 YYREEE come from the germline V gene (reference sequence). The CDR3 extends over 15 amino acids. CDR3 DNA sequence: TGTGCCAGCAGCTACCCCACAGGGGAGGCGACTGAAGCTTTCTTT. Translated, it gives CASSYPTGEATEAFF. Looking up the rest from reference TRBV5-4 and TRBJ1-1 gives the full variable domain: ETGVTQSPTHLIKTRGQQVTLRCSSQSGHNTVSWYQQALGQGPQFIFQYYREEENGRGNFPPRFSGLQFPNYSSELNVNALELDDSALYLCASSYPTGEATEAFFGQGTRLTVV.

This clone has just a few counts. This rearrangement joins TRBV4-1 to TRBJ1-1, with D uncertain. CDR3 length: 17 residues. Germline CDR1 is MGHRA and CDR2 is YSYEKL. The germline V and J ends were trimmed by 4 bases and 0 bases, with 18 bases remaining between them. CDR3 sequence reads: CASSLHPQTLMNTEAFF. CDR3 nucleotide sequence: TGCGCCAGCAGCCTACACCCTCAGACACTCATGAACACTGAAGCTTTCTTT.

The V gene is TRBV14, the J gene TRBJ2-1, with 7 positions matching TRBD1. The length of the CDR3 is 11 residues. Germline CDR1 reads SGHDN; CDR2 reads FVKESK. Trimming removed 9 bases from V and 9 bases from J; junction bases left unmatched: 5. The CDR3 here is CASRQGSEQFF. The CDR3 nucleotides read TGTGCCAGTAGACAGGGCAGTGAGCAGTTCTTC. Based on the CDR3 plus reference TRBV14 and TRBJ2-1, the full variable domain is EAGVTQFPSHSVIEKGQTVTLRCDPISGHDNLYWYRRVMGKEIKFLLHFVKESKQDESGMPNNRFLAERTGGTYSTLKVQPAELEDSGVYFCASRQGSEQFFGPGTRLTVL.

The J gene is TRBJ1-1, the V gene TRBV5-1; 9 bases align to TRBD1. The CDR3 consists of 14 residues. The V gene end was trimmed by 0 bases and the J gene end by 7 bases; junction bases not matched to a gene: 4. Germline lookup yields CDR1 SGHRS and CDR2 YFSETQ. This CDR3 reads CASSLAGQGSEAFF. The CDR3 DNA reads TGCGCCAGCAGCTTGGCGGGACAGGGCAGTGAAGCTTTCTTT. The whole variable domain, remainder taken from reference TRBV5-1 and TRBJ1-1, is KAGVTQTPRYLIKTRGQQVTLSCSPISGHRSVSWYQQTPGQGLQFLFEYFSETQRNKGNFPGRFSGRQFSNSRSEMNVSTLELGDSALYLCASSLAGQGSEAFFGQGTRLTVV.

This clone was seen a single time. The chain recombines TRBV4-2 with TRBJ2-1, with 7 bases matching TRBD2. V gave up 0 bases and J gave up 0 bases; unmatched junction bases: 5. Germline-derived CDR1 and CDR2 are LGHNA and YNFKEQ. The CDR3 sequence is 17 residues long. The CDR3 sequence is CASSQDPGGSSYNEQFF. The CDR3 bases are TGTGCCAGCAGCCAAGATCCAGGCGGGAGCTCCTACAATGAGCAGTTCTTC.

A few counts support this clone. In DNA form, the CDR3 reads TGTGCCAGCAGTAAGGAGGCCGCGAACACCGGGGAGCTGTTTTTT. Its translation is CASSKEAANTGELFF. This rearrangement joins TRBV6-4 to TRBJ2-2, with D tentatively TRBD2 (5 bases). Germline V CDR1 and CDR2: MRHNA, SNTAGT. V was cut by 5 bases and J by 0 bases, with 10 bases left in between. This CDR3 has 15 residues.

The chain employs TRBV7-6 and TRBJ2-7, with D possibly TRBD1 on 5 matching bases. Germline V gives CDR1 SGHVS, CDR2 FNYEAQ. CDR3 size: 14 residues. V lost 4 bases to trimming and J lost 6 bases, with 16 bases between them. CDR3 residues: CASSSDTAMTEQYF. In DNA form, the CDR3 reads TGTGCCAGCAGCTCGGACACGGCAATGACCGAGCAGTACTTC. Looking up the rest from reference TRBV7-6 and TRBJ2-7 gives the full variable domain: GAGVSQSPRYKVTKRGQDVALRCDPISGHVSLYWYRQALGQGPEFLTYFNYEAQQDKSGLPNDRFSAERPEGSISTLTIQRTEQRDSAMYRCASSSDTAMTEQYFGPGTRLTVT.

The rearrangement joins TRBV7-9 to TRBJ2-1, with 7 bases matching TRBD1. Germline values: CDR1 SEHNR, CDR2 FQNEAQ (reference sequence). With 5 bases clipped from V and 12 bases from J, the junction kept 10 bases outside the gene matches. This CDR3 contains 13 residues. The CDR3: CASSPEDRDRQFF. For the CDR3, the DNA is TGTGCCAGCAGCCCCGAGGATCGGGACAGGCAGTTCTTC.

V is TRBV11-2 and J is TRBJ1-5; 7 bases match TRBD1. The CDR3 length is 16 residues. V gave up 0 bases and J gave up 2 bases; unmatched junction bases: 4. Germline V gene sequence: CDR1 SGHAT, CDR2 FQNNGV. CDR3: CASSLDRTGGNQPQHF. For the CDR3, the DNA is TGTGCCAGCAGCTTAGATCGCACAGGGGGCAATCAGCCCCAGCATTTT.

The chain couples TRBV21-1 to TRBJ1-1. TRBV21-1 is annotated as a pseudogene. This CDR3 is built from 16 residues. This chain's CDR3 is CASSKVRQGGNTEAFF. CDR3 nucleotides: TGTGCCAGCAGCAAAGTTAGGCAGGGAGGGAACACTGAAGCTTTCTTT.

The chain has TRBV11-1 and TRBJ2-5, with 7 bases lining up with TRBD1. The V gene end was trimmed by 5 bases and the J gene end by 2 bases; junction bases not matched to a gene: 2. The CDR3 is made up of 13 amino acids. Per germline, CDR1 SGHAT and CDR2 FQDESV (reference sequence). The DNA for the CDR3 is TGTGCCAGCAGCAGGGGGCCTCAAGAGACCCAGTACTTC. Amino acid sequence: CASSRGPQETQYF.

This CDR3 reads CASSPKRLAVYEQYF. As DNA, the CDR3 is TGTGCCAGCAGCCCCAAGAGACTAGCAGTCTACGAGCAGTACTTC. This chain connects TRBV7-8 to TRBJ2-7; 7 positions agree with TRBD2. CDR1 and CDR2 (germline): SGHVS, FQNEAQ. The CDR3 covers 15 residues. The V segment lost 5 bases and the J segment 3 bases; nucleotides outside the gene matches: 10.

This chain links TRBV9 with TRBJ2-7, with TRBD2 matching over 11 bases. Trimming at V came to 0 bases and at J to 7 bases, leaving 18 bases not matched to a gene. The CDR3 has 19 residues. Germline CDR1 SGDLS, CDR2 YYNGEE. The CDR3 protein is CASSVGPQTGTSGQTEQYF. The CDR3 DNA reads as TGTGCCAGCAGCGTAGGACCCCAGACCGGGACTAGCGGCCAGACGGAGCAGTACTTC.

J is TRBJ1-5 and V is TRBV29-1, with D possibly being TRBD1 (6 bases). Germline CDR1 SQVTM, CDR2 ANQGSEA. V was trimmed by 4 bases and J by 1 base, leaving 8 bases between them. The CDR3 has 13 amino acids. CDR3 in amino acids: CSVVGQSNQPQHF. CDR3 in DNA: TGCAGCGTTGTTGGACAGAGCAATCAGCCCCAGCATTTT.

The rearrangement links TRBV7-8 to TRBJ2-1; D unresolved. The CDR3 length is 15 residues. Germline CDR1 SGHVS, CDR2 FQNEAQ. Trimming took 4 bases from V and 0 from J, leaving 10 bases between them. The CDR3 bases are TGTGCCAGCAGCTCCACTGTTAGCTCCTACAATGAGCAGTTCTTC. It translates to CASSSTVSSYNEQFF.

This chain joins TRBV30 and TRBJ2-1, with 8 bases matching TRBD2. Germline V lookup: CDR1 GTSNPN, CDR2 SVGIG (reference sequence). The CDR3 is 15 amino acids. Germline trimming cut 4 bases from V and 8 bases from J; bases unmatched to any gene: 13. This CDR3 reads CAWTPPQREFYEQFF. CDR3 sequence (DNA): TGTGCCTGGACCCCACCCCAGCGGGAGTTCTATGAGCAGTTCTTC.

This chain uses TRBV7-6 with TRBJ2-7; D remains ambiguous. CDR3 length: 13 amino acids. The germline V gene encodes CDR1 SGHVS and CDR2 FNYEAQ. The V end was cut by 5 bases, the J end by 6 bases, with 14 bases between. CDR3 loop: CASSPNPESEQYF. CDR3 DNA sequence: TGTGCCAGCAGCCCCAATCCAGAAAGCGAGCAGTACTTC.

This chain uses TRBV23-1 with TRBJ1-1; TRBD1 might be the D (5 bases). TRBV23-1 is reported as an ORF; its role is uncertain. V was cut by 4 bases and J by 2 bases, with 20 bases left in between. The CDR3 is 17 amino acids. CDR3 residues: CASSPNETEMVNTEAFF. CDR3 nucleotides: TGCGCCAGCAGTCCGAACGAGACAGAAATGGTTAACACTGAAGCTTTCTTT.

CDR3 in amino acids: CASSLDHRGMIYEQYF. Here the CDR3 DNA reads TGTGCCAGCAGTTTAGACCACAGGGGAATGATCTACGAGCAGTACTTC. J is TRBJ2-7 and V is TRBV27; TRBD1 matches 7 bases. CDR3 length: 16 amino acids. From germline, CDR1 is MNHEY and CDR2 SMNVEV (reference sequence). The J segment lost 3 bases and the V segment lost 2 bases, leaving 10 bases of the junction unmatched.